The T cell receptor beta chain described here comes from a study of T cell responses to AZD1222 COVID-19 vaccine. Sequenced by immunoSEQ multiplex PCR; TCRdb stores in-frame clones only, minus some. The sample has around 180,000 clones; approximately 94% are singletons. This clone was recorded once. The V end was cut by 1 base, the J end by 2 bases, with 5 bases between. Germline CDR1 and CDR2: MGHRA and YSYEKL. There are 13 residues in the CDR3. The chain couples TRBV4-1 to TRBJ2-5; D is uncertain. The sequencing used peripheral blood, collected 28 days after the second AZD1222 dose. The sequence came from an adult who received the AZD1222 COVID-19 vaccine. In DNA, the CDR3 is TGCGCCAGCAGCCAAGGCCGTCAAGAGACCCAGTACTTC. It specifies CASSQGRQETQYF.